The entry below describes one TCR beta chain. Its target is unknown. These data come from a study of chemoradiotherapy in HPV16-positive cancers. Study-wide background: Candidate HPV-specific clones and shared TCR motifs came from two HPV16-positive patients. Notes on the study in general: Functional assays defining HPV-specific T cells used only a couple of HPV16-positive patients. HPV-responsive T-cell expansion during chemoradiotherapy was linked to improved recurrence-free survival in HPV16-positive patients.

The CDR3 consists of 14 residues. In germline, CDR1 is SGHRS, CDR2 YFSETQ. Trimming removed 0 bases at V and 7 bases at J, with 13 bases between. Sequencing used immunoSEQ multiplex PCR; TCRdb keeps in-frame clones, though not all of them. The sample includes approximately 13,000 clones, 70% to 85% of them seen just once. The chain couples TRBV5-1 to TRBJ1-2; D is unresolved. The receptor comes from a human donor with HPV-associated anogenital cancer. The sequences come from blood, collected from a patient who underwent chemoradiotherapy. The CDR3 sequence: CASSLEREISGYTF. In nucleotides, the CDR3 is TGCGCCAGCAGCTTGGAGCGGGAAATAAGTGGCTACACCTTC.